These 9 T cell receptor beta chains were sequenced from one sample in a study of cytomegalovirus exposure and HLA in healthy donors. The PCR employed 60 Vbeta primers together with 13 Jbeta primers. Assay used: immunoSEQ multiplex PCR; TCRdb lists only in-frame clones, some missing. Of about 130,000 clones in the sample, 74% were seen once. Sequenced sample: PBMCs. The receptor set was obtained from a man between 18 and 29 years old in good health and CMV-seropositive.

The chain recombines TRBV2 with TRBJ1-2; possible D gene TRBD1, 5 bases. The CDR3 covers 14 residues. Germline loops: CDR1 SNHLY, CDR2 FYNNEI. V was shortened by 6 bases and J by 4 bases, with 15 bases between the two germline ends. The DNA of the CDR3 is TGTGCCAGCAGGCGGGACCGCGGGGGCTATGGCTACACCTTC. Protein: CASRRDRGGYGYTF.

In its sample, this clone was seen once. The chain employs TRBV19 and TRBJ1-1; 7 bases are shared with TRBD1. The CDR3 is made up of 14 amino acids. Germline V CDR1 and CDR2: LNHDA, SQIVND (reference sequence). The J segment lost 4 bases and the V segment lost 9 bases, leaving 11 bases of the junction unmatched. The CDR3 is CASFPTGALTEAFF. The CDR3 DNA sequence: TGTGCCAGCTTTCCTACAGGGGCGCTCACTGAAGCTTTCTTT.

The rearrangement links TRBV20-1 to TRBJ1-1, with 8 bases matching TRBD1. V lost 0 bases, J lost 10 bases, and 1 base stayed unmatched. There are 11 residues in the CDR3. The V gene's germline CDR1 is DFQATT and CDR2 SNEGSKA (reference sequence). CDR3 protein: CSAREGTGAFF. CDR3 nucleotides: TGCAGTGCTAGAGAGGGGACAGGAGCTTTCTTT.

The chain employs TRBV19 and TRBJ2-1; 8 bases agree with TRBD1. This CDR3 is 15 amino acids long. Germline CDR1 is LNHDA and CDR2 is SQIVND (reference sequence). J lost 7 bases, V lost 1 base, and 6 bases had no gene match. CDR3 region: CASSIVQGERNEQFF. CDR3 bases: TGTGCCAGTAGTATAGTACAGGGGGAGAGGAATGAGCAGTTCTTC.

The chain couples TRBV6-1 to TRBJ1-1, with D unresolved. The V gene's germline CDR1 is MNHNS and CDR2 SASEGT. The CDR3 runs 13 residues. V dropped 4 bases and J dropped 1 base, with 7 bases sitting between them. The CDR3 nucleotides are TGTGCCAGCAGTGTGACAACGAACACTGAAGCTTTCTTT. Encoded protein: CASSVTTNTEAFF.

This clone was recorded only once. The chain is built from TRBV5-1 and TRBJ2-5, with 7 positions matching TRBD1. The CDR3 loop spans 15 amino acids. CDR1 and CDR2 from the germline V gene are SGHRS and YFSETQ. With V trimmed by 4 bases and J by 3 bases, 9 bases remained unmatched. CDR3 sequence: CASSLRPGTEETQYF. The CDR3 DNA follows: TGCGCCAGCAGCCTGCGACCCGGGACAGAAGAGACCCAGTACTTC.

The chain links TRBV14 to TRBJ1-3; the D is unclear. Germline lookup yields CDR1 SGHDN and CDR2 FVKESK. V lost 3 bases and J 0 bases, leaving 12 bases between the germline ends. The CDR3 spans 16 residues. The CDR3 region has the DNA TGTGCCAGCAGCCAGAGAGGAGGATTCTCTGGAAACACCATATATTTT. Its translation: CASSQRGGFSGNTIYF.

This clone was counted between two and nine times. The rearrangement links TRBV2 to TRBJ2-1; 7 bases map to TRBD2. CDR1 and CDR2 (germline): SNHLY, FYNNEI. CDR3 size: 19 residues. Germline trimming cut 3 bases from V and 0 bases from J; bases unmatched to any gene: 14. DNA of the CDR3: TGTGCCAGCAGTGATGTGGGGCTAGCGGATATTAGCTCCTACAATGAGCAGTTCTTC. It codes for CASSDVGLADISSYNEQFF.

This clone was recorded only once. The chain joins TRBV27 to TRBJ2-2; possible D gene TRBD2, 6 bases. The CDR3 sequence is 16 residues long. The V gene's germline CDR1 is MNHEY and CDR2 SMNVEV (reference sequence). V lost 6 bases to trimming and J lost 0 bases, with 14 bases between them. The CDR3 sequence is CASSPLSGANTGELFF. CDR3 nucleotides: TGTGCCAGCAGCCCACTTAGCGGAGCGAACACCGGGGAGCTGTTTTTT.